This TCR beta chain was sequenced for a study of cytomegalovirus exposure and HLA in healthy donors. The study, taken as a whole, reports: Among donors in an Asian-associated ancestry cluster, a later analysis reportedly found fewer N-insertions than the roughly 670-donor mean. In the analysis, some V segments, TRBV6-2 and TRBV6-3 included, were excluded as indistinguishable.

About this clone: The target antigen is unknown.

Germline lookup yields CDR1 LNHDA and CDR2 SQIVND (reference sequence). This CDR3 region has 15 residues. Trimming removed 4 bases from V and 11 bases from J, with 18 bases in between. Each donor was nominally healthy when sampled (though unrecorded immune exposures were likely). Both 60 Vbeta primers and 13 Jbeta primers went into the PCR. TCRdb's table, derived via immunoSEQ multiplex PCR, lists solely in-frame clones and lacks some. The sample has 150,000 to 200,000 clones; 76% are singletons. The sample taken for sequencing was PBMCs. The rearrangement links TRBV19 to TRBJ1-6, with D possibly TRBD1 on 6 matching bases. The receptor was derived from a male donor in good health and CMV-seronegative. The CDR3 nucleotides are TGTGCCAGTAGTACCCCGGACAGCCCGAGGGCACCCCTCCACTTT. Its protein is CASSTPDSPRAPLHF.